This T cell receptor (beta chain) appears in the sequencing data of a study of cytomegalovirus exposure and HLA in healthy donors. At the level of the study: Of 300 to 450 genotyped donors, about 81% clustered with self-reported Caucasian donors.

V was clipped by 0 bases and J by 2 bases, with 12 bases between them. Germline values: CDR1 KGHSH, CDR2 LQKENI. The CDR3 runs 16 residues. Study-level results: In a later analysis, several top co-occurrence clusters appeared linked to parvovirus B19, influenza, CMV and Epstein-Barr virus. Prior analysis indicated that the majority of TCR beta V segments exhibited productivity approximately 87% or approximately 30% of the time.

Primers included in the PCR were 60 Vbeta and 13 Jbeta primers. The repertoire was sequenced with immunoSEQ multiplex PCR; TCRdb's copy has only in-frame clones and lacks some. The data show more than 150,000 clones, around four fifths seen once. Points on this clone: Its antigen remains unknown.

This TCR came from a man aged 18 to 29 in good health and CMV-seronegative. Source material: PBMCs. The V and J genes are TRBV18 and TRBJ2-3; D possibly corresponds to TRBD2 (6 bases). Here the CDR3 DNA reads TGTGCCAGCTCACCACCAGGCCCGGGAGTCACAGATACGCAGTATTTT. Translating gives CASSPPGPGVTDTQYF.